These 30 T cell receptor beta chains were all obtained from the same sample, sequenced in a study of shared T cell receptors in the human thymus. Method: immunoSEQ multiplex PCR; TCRdb's copy keeps in-frame clones and lacks some. The repertoire holds more than 550,000 clones, with approximately 87% as singletons. These data also featured in a second study, about human thymus T cells.

Sequencing input: thymocytes. All receptors derive from a boy younger than two with a congenital heart defect.

CDR3 sequence reads: CASSQSVLDLYGYTF. CDR3 in DNA: TGCGCCAGCAGCCAAAGCGTCTTGGACTTATATGGCTACACCTTC. The V gene is TRBV4-3, the J gene TRBJ1-2; unclear D gene. With 2 bases removed from V and 5 bases from J, the gap between germline ends came to 15 bases. Germline V lookup: CDR1 LGHNA, CDR2 YSLEER. The CDR3 has 15 amino acids.

The chain combines TRBV19 with TRBJ1-1; D gene unclear. CDR1 is LNHDA, CDR2 SQIVND, per germline (reference sequence). The CDR3 is made up of 11 amino acids. Between the trimmed V and J ends, which lost 3 bases and 4 bases, there was a span of 3 bases. DNA for the CDR3: TGTGCCAGTAGTATGGCCACTGAAGCTTTCTTT. This gives the protein CASSMATEAFF.

The gene calls are TRBV27 and TRBJ2-1; 12 positions agree with TRBD2. The CDR3 totals 19 residues. V gave up 2 bases and J gave up 0 bases; unmatched junction bases: 8. Germline V lookup: CDR1 MNHEY, CDR2 SMNVEV (reference sequence). The chain's CDR3 is CASSLVLAGGMSSYNEQFF. The CDR3 DNA reads as TGTGCCAGCAGTTTAGTGCTAGCGGGAGGGATGAGCTCCTACAATGAGCAGTTCTTC.

The chain recombines TRBV9 with TRBJ2-3; the D gene is possibly TRBD1 (6 bases). The ends were cut back, 0 bases at V and 4 bases at J, with 21 bases in the middle. The CDR3 loop spans 18 amino acids. CDR1 SGDLS and CDR2 YYNGEE come from the germline V gene. DNA for the CDR3: TGTGCCAGCAGCGTAGAGGGGACGGTCCTCAGGGGAGCAGATACGCAGTATTTT. Protein: CASSVEGTVLRGADTQYF.

The chain uses TRBV7-2 and TRBJ2-7; the match to TRBD1 covers 10 bases. CDR3 length: 16 amino acids. The germline V gene has CDR1 SGHTA and CDR2 FQGNSA. V shed 1 base, J shed 7 bases, and the junction held 10 bases outside the gene matches. The CDR3 is CASSLVRGDRGKEQYF. CDR3 nucleotides: TGTGCCAGCAGCTTAGTCAGAGGGGACAGGGGTAAGGAGCAGTACTTC.

The chain combines TRBV5-1 with TRBJ2-5; perhaps TRBD1 as D (6 bases). The CDR3 totals 17 residues. CDR1 and CDR2 from the germline V gene are SGHRS and YFSETQ. The germline V and J ends were trimmed by 4 bases and 2 bases, with 21 bases remaining between them. DNA for the CDR3: TGCGCCAGCAGCAGGCCCCCGGGACAACAGGTACAAGAGACCCAGTACTTC. Translating gives CASSRPPGQQVQETQYF.

Points on this clone: One junction end does not reproduce the germline sequence, and a read error may be involved. This sequence joins TRBV6-5 and TRBJ2-4; 8 bases agree with TRBD2. The CDR3 is made up of 13 amino acids. CDR1 MNHEY and CDR2 SVGAGI come from the germline V gene. The CDR3 protein is CASSYTSGGEKNF. DNA for the CDR3: TGTGCCAGCAGTTATACGTCGGGGGGGGAGAAAAACTTC.

The J gene is TRBJ2-4, the V gene TRBV29-1; 13 bases align to TRBD2. In germline, CDR1 is SQVTM, CDR2 ANQGSEA. This CDR3 is built from 14 residues. Losses at the gene ends were 4 bases for V and 7 bases for J; bases not matched to a gene: 4. CDR3 protein: CSVGTSGSMNIQYF. As DNA, the CDR3 is TGCAGCGTTGGGACTAGCGGGAGTATGAACATTCAGTACTTC.

The chain recombines TRBV19 with TRBJ1-6; D perhaps matches TRBD1 (5 bases). Per the germline V gene, CDR1 is LNHDA and CDR2 is SQIVND (reference sequence). V was shortened by 5 bases and J by 8 bases, with 19 bases between the two germline ends. The CDR3 covers 16 residues. The CDR3 spells CASSSVYRGPDSPLHF. DNA for the CDR3: TGTGCCAGTAGTTCGGTGTATAGGGGCCCCGATTCACCCCTCCACTTT. The variable domain in full, completed from reference TRBV19 and TRBJ1-6, reads DGGITQSPKYLFRKEGQNVTLSCEQNLNHDAMYWYRQDPGQGLRLIYYSQIVNDFQKGDIAEGYSVSREKKESFPLTVTSAQKNPTAFYLCASSSVYRGPDSPLHFGNGTRLTVT.

This chain joins TRBV6-6 and TRBJ1-1; TRBD1 is a possible D gene (5 bases). The germline V gene encodes CDR1 MNHNY and CDR2 SVGAGI (reference sequence). This CDR3 has 16 residues. The V end was cut by 2 bases, the J end by 3 bases, with 16 bases between. CDR3 amino acids: CASSYPLRGGHTEAFF. Written as DNA, the CDR3 is TGTGCCAGCAGTTACCCGCTTAGGGGTGGGCACACTGAAGCTTTCTTT.

This chain uses TRBV30 with TRBJ1-1, with a weak D call TRBD1 (6 bases). From germline, CDR1 is GTSNPN and CDR2 SVGIG (reference sequence). There are 14 residues in the CDR3. V lost 3 bases and J lost 4, with 15 bases in between. The CDR3 here is CAWSVAGDPTEAFF. Written as DNA, the CDR3 is TGTGCCTGGAGCGTGGCAGGGGATCCCACTGAAGCTTTCTTT.

This clone is a singleton in its sample. The rearrangement uses TRBV5-1 and TRBJ2-7; 14 nucleotides align to TRBD2. V dropped 0 bases and J dropped 1; count of bases not matched to a gene: 15. Germline V CDR1 and CDR2: SGHRS, YFSETQ. The CDR3 covers 21 residues. CDR3 region: CASSLAPDGGLAGVESYEQYF. As DNA, the CDR3 is TGCGCCAGCAGCTTGGCCCCAGATGGGGGACTAGCGGGAGTAGAGTCCTACGAGCAGTACTTC. The whole variable domain, filled in from reference TRBV5-1 and TRBJ2-7, reads KAGVTQTPRYLIKTRGQQVTLSCSPISGHRSVSWYQQTPGQGLQFLFEYFSETQRNKGNFPGRFSGRQFSNSRSEMNVSTLELGDSALYLCASSLAPDGGLAGVESYEQYFGPGTRLTVT.

The rearrangement uses TRBV2 and TRBJ1-1; no firm D call. The germline V gene has CDR1 SNHLY and CDR2 FYNNEI. The germline V and J ends were trimmed by 11 bases and 1 base, with 11 bases remaining between them. This CDR3 comprises 12 residues. The CDR3 region has the DNA TGTGCCCCACTCAGCGGGAACACTGAAGCTTTCTTT. Amino acids: CAPLSGNTEAFF.

This chain uses TRBV4-1 with TRBJ2-3; TRBD2 aligns across 8 bases. J gave up 4 bases and V 0 bases, and 6 bases lay outside the gene matches. This CDR3 has 16 residues. Germline CDR1 is MGHRA and CDR2 is YSYEKL. The CDR3 reads CASSQELSGGADTQYF. The CDR3 DNA reads as TGCGCCAGCAGCCAAGAACTAAGCGGGGGAGCAGATACGCAGTATTTT.

A single count supports this clone. The genes are TRBV10-3 and TRBJ2-2, with 10 bases that match TRBD2. The germline CDR1 and CDR2 sequences are ENHRY and SYGVKD. The CDR3 runs 16 residues. The J segment lost 5 bases and the V segment lost 3 bases, leaving 6 bases of the junction unmatched. For the CDR3, the DNA is TGTGCCATCAGTGACCTAGCGGGAGAGAAAACCGGGGAGCTGTTTTTT. Translation gives CAISDLAGEKTGELFF.

Note on this clone: Other DNA sequences in this specimen translate into the identical CDR3. This chain links TRBV28 with TRBJ1-5; possibly TRBD1 for D (5 bases). The CDR3 is 15 residues long. V lost 2 bases and J 1 base, leaving 9 bases between the germline ends. Germline-derived CDR1 and CDR2 are MDHEN and SYDVKM. As DNA, the CDR3 is TGTGCCAGCAGTTTACCCCAGGGAAGCAATCAGCCCCAGCATTTT. This sequence encodes CASSLPQGSNQPQHF. Based on the CDR3 plus reference TRBV28 and TRBJ1-5, the full variable domain is DVKVTQSSRYLVKRTGEKVFLECVQDMDHENMFWYRQDPGLGLRLIYFSYDVKMKEKGDIPEGYSVSREKKERFSLILESASTNQTSMYLCASSLPQGSNQPQHFGDGTRLSIL.

Only a few counts were recorded for this clone. The chain combines TRBV10-2 with TRBJ1-3; D ambiguous. The V end was cut by 2 bases, the J end by 0 bases, with 8 bases between. There are 15 residues in the CDR3. Germline CDR1 WSHSY, CDR2 SAAADI. CDR3: CASSELGSSGNTIYF. In nucleotides, the CDR3 is TGCGCCAGCAGTGAGCTAGGAAGCTCTGGAAACACCATATATTTT.

The chain carries TRBV19 and TRBJ2-7, with 8 bases aligning to TRBD1. CDR1 is LNHDA and CDR2 is SQIVND in the germline V gene (reference sequence). The junction had 5 bases not matched to a gene; V was cut back by 5 bases and J by 2 bases. This CDR3 comprises 14 residues. The chain's CDR3 is CASSPGQEPYEQYF. The DNA of the CDR3 is TGTGCCAGTAGTCCGGGACAGGAACCCTACGAGCAGTACTTC.

This sequence joins TRBV5-6 and TRBJ2-1; D remains ambiguous. The CDR3 covers 13 residues. Trimming took 0 bases from V and 6 from J, leaving 7 bases between them. Germline lookup yields CDR1 SGHDT and CDR2 YYEEEE. CDR3 loop: CASSLVAVNEQFF. The CDR3, as DNA: TGTGCCAGCAGCTTGGTGGCGGTCAATGAGCAGTTCTTC.

This rearrangement joins TRBV7-2 to TRBJ2-3, with no clear D. From germline, CDR1 is SGHTA and CDR2 FQGNSA. The CDR3 contains 17 residues. V lost 3 bases to trimming and J lost 2 bases, with 18 bases between them. The CDR3 region has the DNA TGTGCCAGCAGCTTGAGTTCCGCGGAGATTTACACAGATACGCAGTATTTT. It translates to CASSLSSAEIYTDTQYF.

V usage is TRBV19 and J usage is TRBJ2-5; 9 nucleotides line up with TRBD2. Germline CDR1 and CDR2: LNHDA and SQIVND (reference sequence). The CDR3 length is 10 residues. V lost 11 bases to trimming and J lost 5 bases; unmatched junction nucleotides: 0. The CDR3 nucleotides read TGTGCCGCGGGGGGGGAGACCCAGTACTTC. Translating it yields CAAGGETQYF.

This chain links TRBV28 with TRBJ1-5, with 7 bases matching TRBD1. The CDR3 extends over 18 amino acids. Germline V gives CDR1 MDHEN, CDR2 SYDVKM. The V and J ends lost 4 bases and 0 bases, in that order; junction bases with no gene match: 12. CDR3 sequence (DNA): TGTGCCAGCAGTTCCCCTGACAGGGACCCCTATAGCAATCAGCCCCAGCATTTT. It encodes CASSSPDRDPYSNQPQHF.

The chain has TRBV28 and TRBJ2-5; possibly TRBD2 for D (5 bases). CDR1 and CDR2 (germline): MDHEN, SYDVKM. This CDR3 has 15 amino acids. Trimming stripped 4 bases from V and 0 bases from J, with 12 bases between. The CDR3 loop is CASSSYLADQETQYF. CDR3 in DNA: TGTGCCAGCAGTTCCTATCTAGCAGACCAAGAGACCCAGTACTTC.

This chain links TRBV6-1 with TRBJ1-1; perhaps TRBD1 as D (5 bases). There are 14 residues in the CDR3. Germline CDR1 MNHNS, CDR2 SASEGT. V dropped 7 bases and J dropped 2 bases, with 14 bases sitting between them. DNA of the CDR3: TGTGCCAGCACCTGGGCAGGGTCAAACACTGAAGCTTTCTTT. The encoded protein is CASTWAGSNTEAFF.

The rearrangement joins TRBV7-9 to TRBJ2-7; 12 bases map to TRBD1. Germline CDR1 is SEHNR and CDR2 is FQNEAQ (reference sequence). This CDR3 is built from 15 residues. Unmatched junction bases numbered 0, after V lost 1 base and J lost 2 bases. The CDR3 DNA reads TGTGCCAGCAGCTTAGGGGACAGGGGGCCCTACGAGCAGTACTTC. This codes for CASSLGDRGPYEQYF.

J is TRBJ1-2 and V is TRBV4-1, with TRBD1 identical over 9 bases. This CDR3 region has 13 residues. The V gene end was trimmed by 4 bases and the J gene end by 8 bases; junction bases not matched to a gene: 5. CDR1 and CDR2 (germline): MGHRA, YSYEKL. The CDR3 spells CASSLWTGDGYTF. Written as DNA, the CDR3 is TGCGCCAGCAGCCTCTGGACAGGGGACGGCTACACCTTC.

The chain uses TRBV6-1 and TRBJ2-7, with D perhaps matching TRBD2 (5 bases). Trimming pared 1 base from V and 2 bases from J, leaving 12 bases between. Germline V lookup: CDR1 MNHNS, CDR2 SASEGT. The CDR3 runs 15 residues. The CDR3 protein is CASSEGEVLAYEQYF. The CDR3 region has the DNA TGTGCCAGCAGTGAAGGAGAGGTACTAGCCTACGAGCAGTACTTC.

This sequence joins TRBV7-6 and TRBJ1-1; D gene ambiguous. V shed 5 bases and J shed 8 bases, with 9 bases lying between them. This CDR3 region has 11 residues. Per the germline V gene, CDR1 is SGHVS and CDR2 is FNYEAQ. The CDR3 coding sequence is TGTGCCAGCAGCCCTAACCCGGAAGCTTTCTTT. This sequence encodes CASSPNPEAFF.

This clone was counted once. The chain combines TRBV25-1 with TRBJ2-7; D is possibly TRBD1 (5 bases). Germline loops: CDR1 MGHDK, CDR2 SYGVNS. With 5 bases removed from V and 0 bases from J, the gap between germline ends came to 23 bases. This CDR3 has 18 amino acids. CDR3 sequence: CASSPLKVLGPSSYEQYF. The CDR3 nucleotides are TGTGCCAGCAGTCCCCTCAAAGTGTTGGGGCCGAGCTCCTACGAGCAGTACTTC.

This clone was seen only a few times. The V and J genes are TRBV14 and TRBJ1-2, with D maybe TRBD1 (6 bases). Germline V gene sequence: CDR1 SGHDN, CDR2 FVKESK. The CDR3 length is 14 residues. Trimming stripped 5 bases from V and 5 bases from J, with 15 bases between. The CDR3 reads CASSSGAGAYGYTF. The CDR3 coding sequence is TGTGCCAGCAGCTCAGGGGCGGGCGCATATGGCTACACCTTC.